These 18 T cell receptor beta chains were all obtained from the same sample, sequenced in a study of cytomegalovirus exposure and HLA in healthy donors. PCR was performed using 60 Vbeta and 13 Jbeta primers. Generated by immunoSEQ multiplex PCR, the TCRdb table keeps only in-frame clones and is missing some. The table lists some 140,000 clones, roughly 85% of them singletons, with approximately 6.4% in the top ten. The sequenced sample was PBMCs. The receptor set was obtained from a woman in her thirties in good health and CMV-seropositive.

This clone was seen a single time. The chain links TRBV28 to TRBJ2-1; D may be TRBD1 (6 bases). CDR3 length: 15 amino acids. The germline V and J ends were trimmed by 6 bases and 5 bases, with 17 bases remaining between them. Germline lookup yields CDR1 MDHEN and CDR2 SYDVKM. DNA for the CDR3: TGTGCCAGCAGACTAAGACGTGGGGGCAACAATGAGCAGTTCTTC. Protein: CASRLRRGGNNEQFF.

Worth noting for this clone: The identical CDR3 is also encoded by other nucleotide sequences in the sample. The rearrangement uses TRBV27 and TRBJ2-1, with a weak D call TRBD1 (5 bases). With 2 bases removed from V and 7 bases from J, the gap between germline ends came to 9 bases. Germline V lookup: CDR1 MNHEY, CDR2 SMNVEV (reference sequence). The CDR3 sequence is 13 residues long. The CDR3 loop reads CASSLPGINEQFF. CDR3 in DNA: TGTGCCAGCAGTTTACCAGGGATTAATGAGCAGTTCTTC.

The chain has TRBV30 and TRBJ1-3, with D uncertain. The CDR3 runs to 16 residues. Germline V gives CDR1 GTSNPN, CDR2 SVGIG (reference sequence). Trimming shortened V by 0 bases and J by 8 bases, and 20 bases separated the two germline ends. CDR3 sequence reads: CAWSVASTALGDTIYF. CDR3 bases: TGTGCCTGGAGTGTGGCATCCACAGCCCTGGGAGACACCATATATTTT.

The gene calls are TRBV2 and TRBJ1-1; TRBD1 might be the D (5 bases). Germline V gives CDR1 SNHLY, CDR2 FYNNEI. Trimming removed 3 bases at V and 3 bases at J, with 11 bases between. CDR3 length: 14 amino acids. CDR3 DNA: TGTGCCAGCAGTGAGTTACGGGGGGACACTGAAGCTTTCTTT. Amino acid sequence: CASSELRGDTEAFF.

The chain employs TRBV2 and TRBJ2-6, with unresolved D. In germline, CDR1 is SNHLY, CDR2 FYNNEI. The V end was cut by 7 bases, the J end by 0 bases, with 10 bases between. This CDR3 has 15 amino acids. CDR3 in DNA: TGTGCCAGCAACCTAGGTGCCTCTGGGGCCAACGTCCTGACTTTC. Residues: CASNLGASGANVLTF.

This clone appeared a single time. The chain couples TRBV27 to TRBJ2-1; 8 nucleotides agree with TRBD1. Trimming cost V 5 bases and J 1 base; bases outside gene matches: 7. The CDR3 length is 16 residues. The germline gives CDR1 MNHEY, CDR2 SMNVEV (reference sequence). CDR3 coding DNA: TGTGCCAGCAGTCTAACGACAGGGGAATCCTACAATGAGCAGTTCTTC. Its protein is CASSLTTGESYNEQFF.

The rearrangement links TRBV7-3 to TRBJ2-2; possible D gene TRBD2, 5 bases. The CDR3 covers 15 residues. Trimming pared 4 bases from V and 0 bases from J, leaving 9 bases between. The germline CDR1 and CDR2 sequences are SGHTA and FQGTGA. This chain's CDR3 is CASSSSGTNTGELFF. The CDR3 DNA reads as TGTGCCAGCAGCTCCAGCGGCACGAACACCGGGGAGCTGTTTTTT.

The chain couples TRBV29-1 to TRBJ2-3; D is unresolved. Germline V gene lookup returns CDR1 SQVTM and CDR2 ANQGSEA. The CDR3 consists of 14 residues. V shed 6 bases and J shed 3 bases, with 16 bases lying between them. The CDR3 nucleotides read TGCAGCGTAACAGCTCTTGGGTCGACAGATACGCAGTATTTT. It encodes CSVTALGSTDTQYF.

V usage is TRBV30 and J usage is TRBJ2-7; 13 bases agree with TRBD2. CDR3 length equals 14 residues. V lost 1 base to trimming and J lost 6 bases; unmatched junction nucleotides: 3. The germline gives CDR1 GTSNPN, CDR2 SVGIG (reference sequence). CDR3 nucleotide sequence: TGTGCCTGGAGTGACGGACTAGCGGGAGCCGAGCAGTACTTC. As protein: CAWSDGLAGAEQYF.

The rearrangement uses TRBV5-4 and TRBJ1-1; TRBD1 matches at 7 bases. Looked up from germline, CDR1 is SGHNT and CDR2 is YYREEE (reference sequence). The CDR3 loop spans 13 amino acids. The V and J ends lost 0 bases and 6 bases, in that order; junction bases with no gene match: 2. The CDR3 sequence is CASSLGQGPEAFF. The CDR3 DNA is TGTGCCAGCAGCTTGGGACAGGGCCCTGAAGCTTTCTTT.

The genes are TRBV18 and TRBJ1-1; D unclear. The germline V gene has CDR1 KGHSH and CDR2 LQKENI. V lost 6 bases and J lost 1, with 12 bases in between. CDR3 length: 14 residues. CDR3 residues: CASSPRRGNTEAFF. As DNA, the CDR3 is TGTGCCAGCTCTCCTCGGCGGGGGAACACTGAAGCTTTCTTT.

This chain connects TRBV19 to TRBJ1-5; D call uncertain. Trimming stripped 3 bases from V and 1 base from J, with 10 bases between. This CDR3 comprises 15 residues. In germline, CDR1 is LNHDA, CDR2 SQIVND (reference sequence). The CDR3 DNA reads as TGTGCCAGTAGTATTCAAGGAGTCAGCAATCAGCCCCAGCATTTT. Protein product: CASSIQGVSNQPQHF.

The chain employs TRBV9 and TRBJ1-2; 8 bases line up with TRBD1. Germline values: CDR1 SGDLS, CDR2 YYNGEE. Trimming removed 1 base from V and 6 bases from J; junction bases left unmatched: 2. The CDR3 covers 13 residues. CDR3 loop: CASSVQGADGYTF. The CDR3 coding sequence is TGTGCCAGCAGCGTACAGGGGGCAGATGGCTACACCTTC.

The chain couples TRBV6-1 to TRBJ2-5; D gene uncertain. The germline V and J ends were trimmed by 6 bases and 7 bases, with 12 bases remaining between them. The CDR3 spans 12 residues. The germline gives CDR1 MNHNS, CDR2 SASEGT. The CDR3 spells CASSLLQVTQYF. The CDR3 nucleotides read TGTGCCAGCAGCCTCCTCCAGGTGACCCAGTACTTC.

The chain couples TRBV28 to TRBJ1-5, with D perhaps matching TRBD1 (6 bases). Trimming cost V 5 bases and J 11 bases, with 22 bases left between them. The germline V gene encodes CDR1 MDHEN and CDR2 SYDVKM. CDR3 length: 15 residues. The CDR3 DNA sequence: TGTGCCAGCAGTGTTCAAACCGGGGGGCGAAAGACCCAGCATTTT. This gives the protein CASSVQTGGRKTQHF.

V gene TRBV27 combines with J gene TRBJ2-1; D is perhaps TRBD2 (5 bases). There are 12 residues in the CDR3. V was clipped by 8 bases and J by 0 bases, with 5 bases between them. Germline V gene data show CDR1 as MNHEY and CDR2 as SMNVEV (reference sequence). CDR3 coding DNA: TGTGCCAGCCGGGGCTCCTACAATGAGCAGTTCTTC. Translation gives CASRGSYNEQFF.

The chain carries TRBV5-1 and TRBJ2-1, with 9 bases that match TRBD1. This CDR3 comprises 14 residues. The J segment lost 5 bases and the V segment lost 4 bases, leaving 4 bases of the junction unmatched. CDR1 is SGHRS, CDR2 YFSETQ, per germline. The CDR3 spells CASSLQGADNEQFF. The CDR3 nucleotides read TGCGCCAGCAGCCTACAGGGGGCCGACAATGAGCAGTTCTTC.

Only one count was recorded for this clone. The genes are TRBV4-2 and TRBJ1-3, with D perhaps TRBD1 (6 bases). There are 17 residues in the CDR3. V shed 0 bases and J shed 4 bases, with 16 bases lying between them. The germline CDR1 and CDR2 sequences are LGHNA and YNFKEQ. CDR3 loop: CASSQEGRGGRGNTIYF. The CDR3 region has the DNA TGTGCCAGCAGCCAAGAAGGAAGGGGGGGGCGGGGAAACACCATATATTTT.